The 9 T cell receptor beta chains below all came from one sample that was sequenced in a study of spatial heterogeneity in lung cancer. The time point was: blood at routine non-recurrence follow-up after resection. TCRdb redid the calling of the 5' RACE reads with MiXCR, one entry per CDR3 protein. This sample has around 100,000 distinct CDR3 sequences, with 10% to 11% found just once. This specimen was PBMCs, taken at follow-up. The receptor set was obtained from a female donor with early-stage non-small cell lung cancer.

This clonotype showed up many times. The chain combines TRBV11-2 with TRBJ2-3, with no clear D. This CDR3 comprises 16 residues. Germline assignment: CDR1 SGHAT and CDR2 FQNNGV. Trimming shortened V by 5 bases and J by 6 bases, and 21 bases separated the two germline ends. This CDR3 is CASSPSGHGPPDTQYF. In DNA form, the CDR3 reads TGTGCCAGCAGCCCTTCTGGGCACGGACCGCCGGATACGCAGTATTTT.

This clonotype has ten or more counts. This CDR3 is CASGLAGVRDTQYF. CDR3 sequence (DNA): TGCGCCAGCGGACTAGCGGGAGTCAGAGATACGCAGTATTTT. The gene calls are TRBV5-1 and TRBJ2-3; TRBD2 agrees at 13 bases. Looked up from germline, CDR1 is SGHRS and CDR2 is YFSETQ. Losses at the gene ends were 7 bases for V and 5 bases for J; bases not matched to a gene: 4. The CDR3 is made up of 14 amino acids.

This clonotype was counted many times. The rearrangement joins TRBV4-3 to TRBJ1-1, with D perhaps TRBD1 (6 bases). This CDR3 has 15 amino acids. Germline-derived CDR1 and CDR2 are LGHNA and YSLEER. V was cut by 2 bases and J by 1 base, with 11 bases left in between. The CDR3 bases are TGCGCCAGCAGCCAACTAACGACAGGGAACACTGAAGCTTTCTTT. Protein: CASSQLTTGNTEAFF.

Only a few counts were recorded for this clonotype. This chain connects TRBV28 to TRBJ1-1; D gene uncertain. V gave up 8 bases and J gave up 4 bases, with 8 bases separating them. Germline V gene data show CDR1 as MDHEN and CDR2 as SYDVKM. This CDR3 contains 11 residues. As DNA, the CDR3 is TGTGCCAGCGAAACTCTCACTGAAGCTTTCTTT. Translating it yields CASETLTEAFF.

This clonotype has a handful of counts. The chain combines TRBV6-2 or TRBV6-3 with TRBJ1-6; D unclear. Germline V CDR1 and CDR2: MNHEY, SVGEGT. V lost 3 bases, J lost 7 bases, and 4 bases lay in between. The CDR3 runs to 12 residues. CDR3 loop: CASSYRNSPLHF. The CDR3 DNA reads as TGTGCCAGCAGTTATCGGAATTCACCCCTCCACTTT.

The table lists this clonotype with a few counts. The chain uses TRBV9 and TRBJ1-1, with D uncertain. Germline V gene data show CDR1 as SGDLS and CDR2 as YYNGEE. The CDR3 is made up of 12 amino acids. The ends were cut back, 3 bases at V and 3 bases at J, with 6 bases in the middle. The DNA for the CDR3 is TGTGCCAGCAGCGGGGCGGACACTGAAGCTTTCTTT. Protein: CASSGADTEAFF.

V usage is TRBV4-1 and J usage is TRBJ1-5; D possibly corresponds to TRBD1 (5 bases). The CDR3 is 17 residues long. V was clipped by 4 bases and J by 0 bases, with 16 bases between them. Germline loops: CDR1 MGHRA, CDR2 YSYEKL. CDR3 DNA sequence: TGCGCCAGCAGCCCCATCTACAGGTCCGTTAGCAATCAGCCCCAGCATTTT. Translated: CASSPIYRSVSNQPQHF.

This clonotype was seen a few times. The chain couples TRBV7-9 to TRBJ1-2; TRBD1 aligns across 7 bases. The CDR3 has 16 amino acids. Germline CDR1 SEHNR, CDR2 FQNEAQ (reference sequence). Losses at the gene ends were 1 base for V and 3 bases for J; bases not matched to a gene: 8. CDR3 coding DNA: TGTGCCAGCAGCTTAGACCGGACAGGAGAATACTATGGCTACACCTTC. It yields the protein CASSLDRTGEYYGYTF.

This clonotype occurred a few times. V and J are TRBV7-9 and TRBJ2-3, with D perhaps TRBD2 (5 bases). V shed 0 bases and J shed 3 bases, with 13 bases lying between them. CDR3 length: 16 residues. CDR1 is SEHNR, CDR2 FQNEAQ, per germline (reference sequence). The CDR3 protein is CASSLAQVGGTDTQYF. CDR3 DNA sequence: TGTGCCAGCAGCTTAGCGCAAGTCGGAGGAACAGATACGCAGTATTTT.